The subject of this entry is one TCR beta chain. Authors' processing steps: Reference gene primer amplification gave estimated nucleated cell counts. The repertoire was sequenced with immunoSEQ multiplex PCR; TCRdb's copy has only in-frame clones and lacks some. V and J calls and clone size are as listed in that table; D and trimming were resolved from the DNA. The data show fewer than 400,000 clones, approximately 90% seen once. The data originate from a study of blood T cell repertoires in COVID-19. Across the whole study: Samples representing acute and convalescent COVID-19 were sourced from the United States, Italy and Spain.

Germline CDR1 is SGHRS and CDR2 is YFSETQ. This CDR3 is 15 amino acids long. Trimming took off 7 bases at V and 6 bases at J, with 17 bases between the two ends. Assignment of participants to cohorts was predicated upon participant-reported clinical history. The J gene is TRBJ1-6, the V gene TRBV5-1; D is unresolved. The sample taken for sequencing was PBMCs or T cells enriched from blood (not recorded which). The receptor was derived from a woman between 50 and 59 years old who had recovered from COVID-19. In nucleotides, the CDR3 is TGCGCCAGCTCCGGAGGATCCTCCGGTAATTCACCCCTCCACTTT. This gives the protein CASSGGSSGNSPLHF.